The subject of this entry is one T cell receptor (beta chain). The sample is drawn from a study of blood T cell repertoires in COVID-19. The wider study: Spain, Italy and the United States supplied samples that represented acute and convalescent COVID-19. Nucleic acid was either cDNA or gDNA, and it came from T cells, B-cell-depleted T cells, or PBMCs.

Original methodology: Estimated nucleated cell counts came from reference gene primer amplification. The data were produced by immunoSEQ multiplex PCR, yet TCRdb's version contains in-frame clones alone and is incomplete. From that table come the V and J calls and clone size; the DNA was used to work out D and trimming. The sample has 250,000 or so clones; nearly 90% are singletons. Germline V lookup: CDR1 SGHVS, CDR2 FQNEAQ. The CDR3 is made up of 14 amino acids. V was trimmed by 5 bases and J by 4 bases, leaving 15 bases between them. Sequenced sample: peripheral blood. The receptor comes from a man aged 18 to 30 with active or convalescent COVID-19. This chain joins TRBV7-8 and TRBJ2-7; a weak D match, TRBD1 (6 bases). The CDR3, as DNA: TGTGCCAGCAGCACGGACAGAGTTTTGTACGAGCAGTACTTC. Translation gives CASSTDRVLYEQYF.